Shown below are 18 T cell receptor beta chains from a single sample sequenced in a study of Ad26.COV2.S vaccination and SARS-CoV-2 variants. Assay: immunoSEQ multiplex PCR; the TCRdb copy retains only in-frame clones and omits some. The sample shows 300,000 to 450,000 clones, around 92% of them seen only once. Specimen: peripheral blood, collected after recovery from COVID-19. The receptors come from a human donor who had recovered from COVID-19.

The V gene is TRBV6-5, the J gene TRBJ1-3; no definite D call. Germline CDR1 MNHEY, CDR2 SVGAGI. Between the trimmed V and J ends, which lost 2 bases and 0 bases, there was a span of 8 bases. The CDR3 is 15 residues long. CDR3 sequence: CASSYGGNSGNTIYF. CDR3 in DNA: TGTGCCAGCAGTTACGGCGGAAACTCTGGAAACACCATATATTTT.

The genes are TRBV7-2 and TRBJ1-4; TRBD1 is a possible D gene (5 bases). V gave up 2 bases and J gave up 3 bases, with 19 bases separating them. The CDR3 consists of 18 residues. The germline V gene has CDR1 SGHTA and CDR2 FQGNSA. The CDR3 region is CASSLWATGIVANEKLFF. The CDR3 nucleotides read TGTGCCAGCAGCTTATGGGCCACAGGTATAGTGGCTAATGAAAAACTGTTTTTT.

The chain is built from TRBV10-2 and TRBJ2-2; 7 nucleotides agree with TRBD2. CDR1 WSHSY and CDR2 SAAADI come from the germline V gene. The length of the CDR3 is 16 residues. With V trimmed by 4 bases and J by 3 bases, 8 bases remained unmatched. The CDR3 region has the DNA TGCGCCAGCAGTGTGGGGAGGGCGTCGGACACCGGGGAGCTGTTTTTT. Protein sequence: CASSVGRASDTGELFF.

V is TRBV9 and J is TRBJ2-4; D is perhaps TRBD2 (5 bases). CDR1 and CDR2 (germline): SGDLS, YYNGEE. The CDR3 is 15 amino acids. The germline V and J ends were trimmed by 3 bases and 7 bases, with 17 bases remaining between them. CDR3 coding DNA: TGTGCCAGCAGCGGCCCCGGAGGAACCCCTAACATTCAGTACTTC. Its protein product is CASSGPGGTPNIQYF.

The chain employs TRBV28 and TRBJ1-1; no reliable D call. The CDR3 is 12 amino acids. The V end was cut by 5 bases, the J end by 6 bases, with 10 bases between. Germline-derived CDR1 and CDR2 are MDHEN and SYDVKM. CDR3: CASSAAIAEAFF. CDR3 sequence (DNA): TGTGCCAGCAGTGCAGCGATAGCTGAAGCTTTCTTT.

The chain carries TRBV7-9 and TRBJ1-2; D ambiguous. CDR1 is SEHNR, CDR2 FQNEAQ, per germline (reference sequence). The CDR3 extends over 15 amino acids. Trimming shortened V by 2 bases and J by 7 bases, and 17 bases separated the two germline ends. In nucleotides, the CDR3 is TGTGCCAGCAGCTTATGGAGCGGGGTTGGTGGTGGCTACACCTTC. Translation gives CASSLWSGVGGGYTF.

The chain recombines TRBV6-2 or TRBV6-3 with TRBJ1-6; D ambiguous. The CDR3 sequence is 12 residues long. Germline V lookup: CDR1 MNHEY, CDR2 SVGEGT. The V end lost 2 bases, the J end lost 9 bases, and 5 bases lay between the germline ends. CDR3 protein: CASSYDSSPLHF. DNA of the CDR3: TGTGCCAGCAGTTACGATTCTTCACCCCTCCACTTT.

The rearrangement joins TRBV6-5 to TRBJ2-7, with D tentatively TRBD1 (6 bases). V was trimmed by 6 bases and J by 3 bases, leaving 12 bases between them. CDR1 and CDR2 from the germline V gene are MNHEY and SVGAGI. The CDR3 consists of 13 residues. The CDR3 region has the DNA TGTGCCAGCAGCCCGGGACATCGCTACGAGCAGTACTTC. Its translation: CASSPGHRYEQYF.

The chain combines TRBV20-1 with TRBJ1-4; D not resolved. From germline, CDR1 is DFQATT and CDR2 SNEGSKA (reference sequence). V was trimmed by 3 bases and J by 8 bases, leaving 4 bases between them. The CDR3 sequence is 10 residues long. The CDR3 bases are TGCAGTGCTAGTGGCGAAAAACTGTTTTTT. Protein sequence: CSASGEKLFF.

The chain combines TRBV6-6 with TRBJ2-2; 7 nucleotides line up with TRBD1. The CDR3 is 13 residues long. The V gene's germline CDR1 is MNHNY and CDR2 SVGAGI (reference sequence). The V segment lost 8 bases and the J segment 1 base; nucleotides outside the gene matches: 1. The CDR3 here is CASWDRNTGELFF. In nucleotides, the CDR3 is TGTGCCAGCTGGGACAGGAACACCGGGGAGCTGTTTTTT.

J is TRBJ2-1 and V is TRBV2, with D tentatively TRBD1 (5 bases). Per germline, CDR1 SNHLY and CDR2 FYNNEI. The V end lost 7 bases, the J end lost 10 bases, and 14 bases lay between the germline ends. The CDR3 totals 12 residues. The CDR3 DNA follows: TGTGCCAGCACCGGACAAGTCTACGAGCAGTTCTTC. As protein: CASTGQVYEQFF.

The chain joins TRBV3-1 (or the pseudogene TRBV3-2) to TRBJ2-7; TRBD2 agrees at 11 bases. Germline CDR1 LGHDT, CDR2 YNNKEL (reference sequence). The CDR3 runs 20 residues. Trimming took 2 bases from V and 0 from J; bases not matched to a gene: 15. CDR3 residues: CASSQRPLAGGKMTSYEQYF. The CDR3, as DNA: TGTGCCAGCAGCCAACGTCCTCTAGCGGGGGGAAAAATGACCTCCTACGAGCAGTACTTC.

The chain recombines TRBV12-3 or TRBV12-4 with TRBJ2-5; D perhaps matches TRBD1 (6 bases). CDR3 length equals 13 residues. Trimming removed 4 bases at V and 7 bases at J, with 13 bases between. The DNA of the CDR3 is TGTGCCAGCAGTTCATCCAAAGGGGGGACCCAGTACTTC. Its protein is CASSSSKGGTQYF.

The rearrangement uses TRBV6-5 and TRBJ2-3, with a tentative D call TRBD2 (5 bases). Germline V gene lookup returns CDR1 MNHEY and CDR2 SVGAGI. Trimming took off 6 bases at V and 0 bases at J, with 13 bases between the two ends. The CDR3 spans 15 residues. CDR3 nucleotide sequence: TGTGCCAGCAGACGGACTGTCCTTAGCACAGATACGCAGTATTTT. Its protein product is CASRRTVLSTDTQYF.

This clone was seen a handful of times. V gene TRBV19 combines with J gene TRBJ1-1, with 7 bases that match TRBD1. The CDR3 has 16 residues. The J segment lost 7 bases and the V segment lost 6 bases, leaving 17 bases of the junction unmatched. The V gene's germline CDR1 is LNHDA and CDR2 SQIVND (reference sequence). The CDR3 coding sequence is TGTGCCAGTAGCTCCGATGGGCGGGACAGCGGAATTGAAGCTTTCTTT. Translation gives CASSSDGRDSGIEAFF.

This rearrangement joins TRBV12-3 or TRBV12-4 to TRBJ2-2; the D gene is possibly TRBD2 (6 bases). The CDR3 is 13 residues long. V was clipped by 1 base and J by 7 bases, with 7 bases between them. The CDR3 spells CASSLGGGGELFF. CDR3 nucleotide sequence: TGTGCCAGCAGTTTAGGGGGAGGCGGGGAGCTGTTTTTT.

The chain combines TRBV5-6 with TRBJ2-1; 11 nucleotides align to TRBD1. Germline V gene lookup returns CDR1 SGHDT and CDR2 YYEEEE. The length of the CDR3 is 14 residues. The trim removed 2 bases at V and 7 bases at J, leaving 2 bases unmatched. Here the CDR3 reads CASSFGQGANEQFF. The CDR3 region has the DNA TGTGCCAGCAGCTTTGGACAGGGGGCGAATGAGCAGTTCTTC.

The chain couples TRBV7-2 to TRBJ2-7, with TRBD2 as a possible D gene (5 bases). CDR1 and CDR2 (germline): SGHTA, FQGNSA. Trimming took off 5 bases at V and 5 bases at J, with 13 bases between the two ends. This CDR3 region has 13 residues. CDR3 bases: TGTGCCAGCAGCCGCGGGTATGTCCACGAGCAGTACTTC. It codes for CASSRGYVHEQYF.